What follows is one T cell receptor (beta chain) and its context. The antigen remains unidentified. This specimen comes from a study of CD4 T cells in relation to SARS-CoV-2 and coronaviruses. Study summary: Median patient age was roughly 35 years, spanning 21 to 72 years. General observations from the study: About 64% of donors had memory CD4+ clonotypes crossrecognizing SARS-CoV-2 and common cold coronavirus spike.

Sequencing used immunoSEQ multiplex PCR; TCRdb keeps in-frame clones, though not all of them. The table includes roughly 36,000 clones, approximately 85% detected once. This TCR was recovered from an adult with COVID-19. Sequencing used memory CD4+ T cells from PBMCs.

CDR3 sequence reads: CASSSGSGQETQYF. For the CDR3, the DNA is TGTGCCAGTAGTAGCGGGAGTGGCCAAGAGACCCAGTACTTC. The rearrangement links TRBV19 to TRBJ2-5; TRBD2 matches at 7 bases. CDR1 is LNHDA and CDR2 is SQIVND in the germline V gene (reference sequence). V trimming: 4 bases; J trimming: 1 base; junction bases outside the gene matches: 3. The CDR3 length is 14 residues.